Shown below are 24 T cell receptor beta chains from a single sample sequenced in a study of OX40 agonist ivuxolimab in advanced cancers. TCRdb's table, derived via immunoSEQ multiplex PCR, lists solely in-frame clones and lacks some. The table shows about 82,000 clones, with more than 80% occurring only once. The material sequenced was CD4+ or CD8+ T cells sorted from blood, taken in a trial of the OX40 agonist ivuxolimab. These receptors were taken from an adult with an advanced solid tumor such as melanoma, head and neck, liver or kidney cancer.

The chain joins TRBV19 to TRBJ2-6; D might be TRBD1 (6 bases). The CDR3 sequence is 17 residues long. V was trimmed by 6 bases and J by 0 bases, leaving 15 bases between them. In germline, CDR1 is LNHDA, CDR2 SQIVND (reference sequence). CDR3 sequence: CASRLLQGASGANVLTF. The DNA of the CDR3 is TGTGCCAGTAGGCTTTTACAGGGAGCCTCTGGGGCCAACGTCCTGACTTTC.

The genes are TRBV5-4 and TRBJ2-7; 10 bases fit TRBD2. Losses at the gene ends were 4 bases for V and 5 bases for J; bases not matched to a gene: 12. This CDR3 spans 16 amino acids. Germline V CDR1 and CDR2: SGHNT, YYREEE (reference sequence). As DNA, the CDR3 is TGTGCCAGCAGCCGCGGGTCTAGCGGGGGATTCAACGAGCAGTACTTC. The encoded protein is CASSRGSSGGFNEQYF. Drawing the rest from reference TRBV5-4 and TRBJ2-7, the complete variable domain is ETGVTQSPTHLIKTRGQQVTLRCSSQSGHNTVSWYQQALGQGPQFIFQYYREEENGRGNFPPRFSGLQFPNYSSELNVNALELDDSALYLCASSRGSSGGFNEQYFGPGTRLTVT.

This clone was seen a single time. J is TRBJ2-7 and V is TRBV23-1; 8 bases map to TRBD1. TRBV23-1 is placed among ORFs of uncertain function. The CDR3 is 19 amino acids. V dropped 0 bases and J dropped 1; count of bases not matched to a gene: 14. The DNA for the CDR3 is TGCGCCAGCAGTCAATCGCCAATCCCGGCGGACAGGGATTCCTACGAGCAGTACTTC. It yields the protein CASSQSPIPADRDSYEQYF.

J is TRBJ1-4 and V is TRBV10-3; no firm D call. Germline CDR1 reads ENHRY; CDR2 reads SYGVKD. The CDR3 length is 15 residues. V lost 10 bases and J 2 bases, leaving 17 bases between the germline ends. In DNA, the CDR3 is TGTGCCACAAAGGACCCCCGAGGGACTAATGAAAAACTGTTTTTT. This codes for CATKDPRGTNEKLFF.

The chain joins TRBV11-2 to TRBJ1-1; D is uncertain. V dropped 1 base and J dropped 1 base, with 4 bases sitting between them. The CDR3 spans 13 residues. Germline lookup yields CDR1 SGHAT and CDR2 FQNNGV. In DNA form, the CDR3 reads TGTGCCAGCAGCTTAGGAGAGAACACTGAAGCTTTCTTT. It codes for CASSLGENTEAFF.

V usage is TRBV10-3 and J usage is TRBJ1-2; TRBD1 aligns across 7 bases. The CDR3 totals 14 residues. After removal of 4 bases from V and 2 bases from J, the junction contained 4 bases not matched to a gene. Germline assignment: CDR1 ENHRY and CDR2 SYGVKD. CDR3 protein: CAISAQTGNYGYTF. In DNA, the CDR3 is TGTGCCATCAGTGCCCAGACAGGGAACTATGGCTACACCTTC.

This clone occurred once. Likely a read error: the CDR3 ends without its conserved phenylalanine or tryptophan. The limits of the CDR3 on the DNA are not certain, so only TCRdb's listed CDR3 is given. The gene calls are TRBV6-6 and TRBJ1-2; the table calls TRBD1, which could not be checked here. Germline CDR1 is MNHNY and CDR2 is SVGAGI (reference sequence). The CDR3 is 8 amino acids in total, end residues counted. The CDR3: CASSYPGH.

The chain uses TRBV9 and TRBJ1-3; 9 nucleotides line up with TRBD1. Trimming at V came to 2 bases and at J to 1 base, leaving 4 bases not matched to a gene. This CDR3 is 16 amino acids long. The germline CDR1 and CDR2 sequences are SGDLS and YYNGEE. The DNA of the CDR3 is TGTGCCAGCAGCGTGCGGGACAGGGCTTCTGGAAACACCATATATTTT. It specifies CASSVRDRASGNTIYF.

In DNA, the CDR3 is TGTGCCAGTAGTAGGAGTGGGGATCCCGGCTATGGCTACACCTTC. It translates to CASSRSGDPGYGYTF. V and J are TRBV19 and TRBJ1-2; D is uncertain. Trimming shortened V by 4 bases and J by 4 bases, and 16 bases separated the two germline ends. There are 15 residues in the CDR3. In germline, CDR1 is LNHDA, CDR2 SQIVND (reference sequence). Complete variable domain (other parts from reference TRBV19 and TRBJ1-2): DGGITQSPKYLFRKEGQNVTLSCEQNLNHDAMYWYRQDPGQGLRLIYYSQIVNDFQKGDIAEGYSVSREKKESFPLTVTSAQKNPTAFYLCASSRSGDPGYGYTFGSGTRLTVV.

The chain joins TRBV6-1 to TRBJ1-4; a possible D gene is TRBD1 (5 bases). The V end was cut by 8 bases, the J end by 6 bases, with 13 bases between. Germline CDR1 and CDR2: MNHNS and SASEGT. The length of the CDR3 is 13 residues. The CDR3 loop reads CASDYGGDEKLFF. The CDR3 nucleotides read TGTGCCAGCGATTACGGGGGAGATGAAAAACTGTTTTTT.

Written as DNA, the CDR3 is TGTGCCAGCTCAGTCGATGGCACCGGGGAGCTGTTTTTT. It specifies CASSVDGTGELFF. The gene calls are TRBV7-3 and TRBJ2-2; no firm D call. CDR3 size: 13 residues. Germline V CDR1 and CDR2: SGHTA, FQGTGA. Deletions cut 8 bases from V and 4 bases from J, with 11 bases between.

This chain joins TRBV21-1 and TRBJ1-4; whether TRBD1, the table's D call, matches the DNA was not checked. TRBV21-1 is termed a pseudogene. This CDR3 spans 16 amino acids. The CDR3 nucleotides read TGTGCCAGCAGCAAAGCGCAAGACAGGGGGACTGAAAAACTGTTTTTT. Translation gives CASSKAQDRGTEKLFF.

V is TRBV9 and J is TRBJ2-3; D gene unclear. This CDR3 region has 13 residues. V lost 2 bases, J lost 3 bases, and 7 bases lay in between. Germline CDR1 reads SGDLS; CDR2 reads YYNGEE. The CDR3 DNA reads TGTGCCAGCAGCGTGCAGTTTACAGATACGCAGTATTTT. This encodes CASSVQFTDTQYF.

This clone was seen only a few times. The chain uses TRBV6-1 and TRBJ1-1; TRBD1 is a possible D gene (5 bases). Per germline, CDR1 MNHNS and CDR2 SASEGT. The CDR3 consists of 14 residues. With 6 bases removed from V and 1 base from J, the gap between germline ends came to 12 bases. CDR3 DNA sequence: TGTGCCAGCAGGGGGCCCCCAACGAACACTGAAGCTTTCTTT. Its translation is CASRGPPTNTEAFF.

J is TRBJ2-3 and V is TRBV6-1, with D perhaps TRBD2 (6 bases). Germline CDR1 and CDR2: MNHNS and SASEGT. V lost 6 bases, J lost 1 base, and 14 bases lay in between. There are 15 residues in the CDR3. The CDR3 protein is CASRLGTSGTDTQYF. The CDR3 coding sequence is TGTGCCAGCAGACTGGGGACTTCTGGCACAGATACGCAGTATTTT.

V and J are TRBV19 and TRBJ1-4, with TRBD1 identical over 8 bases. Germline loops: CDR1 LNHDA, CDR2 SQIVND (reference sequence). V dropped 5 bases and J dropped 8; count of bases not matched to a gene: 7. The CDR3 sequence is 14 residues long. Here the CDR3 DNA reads TGTGCCAGTAGTCGGACAGGGAATGGGGAAAAACTGTTTTTT. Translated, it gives CASSRTGNGEKLFF.

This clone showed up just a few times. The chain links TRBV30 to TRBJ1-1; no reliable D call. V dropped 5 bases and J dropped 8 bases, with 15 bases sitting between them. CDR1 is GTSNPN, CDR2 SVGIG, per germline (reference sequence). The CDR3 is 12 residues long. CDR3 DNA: TGTGCCTGGTACGACCGGGTCTCCGAAGCTTTCTTT. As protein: CAWYDRVSEAFF. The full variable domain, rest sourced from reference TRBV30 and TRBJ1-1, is SQTIHQWPATLVQPVGSPLSLECTVEGTSNPNLYWYRQAAGRGLQLLFYSVGIGQISSEVPQNLSASRPQDRQFILSSKKLLLSDSGFYLCAWYDRVSEAFFGQGTRLTVV.

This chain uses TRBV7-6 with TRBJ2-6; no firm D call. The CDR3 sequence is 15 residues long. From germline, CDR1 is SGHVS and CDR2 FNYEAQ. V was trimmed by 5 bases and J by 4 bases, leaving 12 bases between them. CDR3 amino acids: CASSLNTGGANVLTF. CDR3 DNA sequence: TGTGCCAGCAGCCTGAACACCGGGGGGGCCAACGTCCTGACTTTC.

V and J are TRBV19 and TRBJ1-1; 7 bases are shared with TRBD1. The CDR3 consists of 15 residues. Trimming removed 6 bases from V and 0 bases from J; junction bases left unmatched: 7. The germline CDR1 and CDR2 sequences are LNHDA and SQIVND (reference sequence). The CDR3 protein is CASSLQGRMNTEAFF. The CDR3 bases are TGTGCCAGTAGCCTACAGGGGCGCATGAACACTGAAGCTTTCTTT.

The CDR3 DNA follows: TGTGCCAGCAGCCCACGACAGGGGGCGGGATATGGCTACACCTTC. Protein sequence: CASSPRQGAGYGYTF. The chain combines TRBV6-6 with TRBJ1-2, with 10 bases identical to TRBD1. This CDR3 spans 15 amino acids. CDR1 MNHNY and CDR2 SVGAGI come from the germline V gene (reference sequence). V gave up 6 bases and J gave up 5 bases; unmatched junction bases: 9.

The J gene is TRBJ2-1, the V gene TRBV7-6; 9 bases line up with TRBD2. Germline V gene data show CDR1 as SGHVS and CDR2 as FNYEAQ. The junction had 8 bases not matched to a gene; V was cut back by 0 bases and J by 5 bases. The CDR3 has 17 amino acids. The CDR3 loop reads CASSLASERGVHNEQFF. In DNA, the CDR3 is TGTGCCAGCAGCTTAGCGAGTGAGCGGGGGGTCCACAATGAGCAGTTCTTC.

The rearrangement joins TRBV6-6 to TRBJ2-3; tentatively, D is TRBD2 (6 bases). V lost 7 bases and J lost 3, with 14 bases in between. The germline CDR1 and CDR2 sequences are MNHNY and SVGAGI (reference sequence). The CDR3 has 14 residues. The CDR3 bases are TGTGCCAGCATCCGGGGGAGTATTACAGATACGCAGTATTTT. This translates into CASIRGSITDTQYF.

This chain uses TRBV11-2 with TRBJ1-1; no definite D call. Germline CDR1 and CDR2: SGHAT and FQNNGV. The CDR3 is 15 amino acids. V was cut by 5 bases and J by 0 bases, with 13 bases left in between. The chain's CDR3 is CASSLLVGVNTEAFF. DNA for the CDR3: TGTGCCAGCAGCCTCCTCGTCGGGGTGAACACTGAAGCTTTCTTT. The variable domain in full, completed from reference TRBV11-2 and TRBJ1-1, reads EAGVAQSPRYKIIEKRQSVAFWCNPISGHATLYWYQQILGQGPKLLIQFQNNGVVDDSQLPKDRFSAERLKGVDSTLKIQPAKLEDSAVYLCASSLLVGVNTEAFFGQGTRLTVV.

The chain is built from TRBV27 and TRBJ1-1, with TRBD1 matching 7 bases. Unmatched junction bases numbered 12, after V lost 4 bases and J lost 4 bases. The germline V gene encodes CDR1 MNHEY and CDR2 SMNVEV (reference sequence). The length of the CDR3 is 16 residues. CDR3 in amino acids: CASSSGGKGASTEAFF. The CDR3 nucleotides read TGTGCCAGCAGTTCAGGGGGTAAAGGGGCATCCACTGAAGCTTTCTTT.